The 12 T cell receptor beta chains presented below share a single source sample, sequenced in a study of blood T cell repertoires in COVID-19. The method was immunoSEQ multiplex PCR; TCRdb's version includes in-frame clones alone and lacks a portion of them. The table includes some 310,000 clones, around nine tenths detected once. Specimen: peripheral blood. These receptors came from a man aged 45-60 years with active or convalescent COVID-19.

The chain joins TRBV18 to TRBJ2-1; D possibly corresponds to TRBD1 (5 bases). The CDR3 is made up of 12 amino acids. Per germline, CDR1 KGHSH and CDR2 LQKENI. The V gene lost 5 bases and the J gene lost 7 bases, with 9 bases spanning the gap. This chain's CDR3 is CASSFNRNEQFF. In DNA, the CDR3 is TGTGCCAGCTCATTTAACAGGAATGAGCAGTTCTTC.

The chain couples TRBV28 to TRBJ1-6, with TRBD1 matching over 10 bases. The CDR3 extends over 14 amino acids. Germline V gene sequence: CDR1 MDHEN, CDR2 SYDVKM. V gave up 6 bases and J gave up 10 bases; unmatched junction bases: 6. CDR3 region: CASRIRTGGSPLHF. Here the CDR3 DNA reads TGTGCCAGCAGGATCCGGACAGGGGGGTCACCCCTCCACTTT.

V and J are TRBV3-1 (or the pseudogene TRBV3-2) and TRBJ2-5; D ambiguous. V shed 9 bases and J shed 5 bases, with 13 bases lying between them. The CDR3 sequence is 12 residues long. CDR1 LGHDT and CDR2 YNNKEL come from the germline V gene (reference sequence). CDR3 loop: CARSASQETQYF. CDR3 bases: TGTGCCAGGTCCGCTAGTCAGGAGACCCAGTACTTC.

The chain combines TRBV5-1 with TRBJ2-2; TRBD1 is a possible D gene (5 bases). Looked up from germline, CDR1 is SGHRS and CDR2 is YFSETQ. This CDR3 contains 15 residues. V was clipped by 2 bases and J by 2 bases, with 10 bases between them. The CDR3 protein is CASSFLQVNTGELFF. As DNA, the CDR3 is TGCGCCAGCAGCTTTTTACAGGTTAACACCGGGGAGCTGTTTTTT.

J is TRBJ1-2 and V is TRBV5-5; the D gene is possibly TRBD1 (5 bases). Between the trimmed V and J ends, which lost 3 bases and 4 bases, there was a span of 13 bases. Germline values: CDR1 SGHKS, CDR2 YYEKEE (reference sequence). This CDR3 contains 14 residues. CDR3 amino acids: CASSSMTAPYGYTF. CDR3 sequence (DNA): TGTGCCAGCAGCTCCATGACAGCCCCCTATGGCTACACCTTC.

This clone occurred a few times. The chain is built from TRBV4-1 and TRBJ2-7; 9 nucleotides agree with TRBD2. The trim removed 3 bases at V and 4 bases at J, leaving 7 bases unmatched. The CDR3 length is 15 residues. Per germline, CDR1 MGHRA and CDR2 YSYEKL. In nucleotides, the CDR3 is TGCGCCAGCAGCCAGGCGGGTAGCGGGAGTTACGAGCAGTACTTC. Protein: CASSQAGSGSYEQYF.

The chain couples TRBV5-1 to TRBJ1-1, with D unclear. The CDR3 consists of 13 residues. The germline V gene has CDR1 SGHRS and CDR2 YFSETQ. The V gene lost 2 bases and the J gene lost 8 bases, with 13 bases spanning the gap. The CDR3 here is CASSFEGSPEAFF. DNA of the CDR3: TGCGCCAGCAGCTTTGAGGGCTCCCCCGAAGCTTTCTTT.

CDR3 loop: CASSIRLGNSPLHF. The CDR3 coding sequence is TGTGCCAGTAGTATTCGACTTGGGAATTCACCCCTCCACTTT. This chain joins TRBV19 and TRBJ1-6; D gene unclear. CDR1 is LNHDA and CDR2 is SQIVND in the germline V gene (reference sequence). This CDR3 is built from 14 residues. V was trimmed by 3 bases and J by 7 bases, leaving 10 bases between them.

The rearrangement joins TRBV13 to TRBJ2-5; D is perhaps TRBD1 (6 bases). The germline V gene has CDR1 PRHDT and CDR2 FYEKMQ (reference sequence). There are 15 residues in the CDR3. V was pared by 3 bases and J by 1 base, with 12 bases between. The CDR3 here is CASSFQGRVQETQYF. The DNA for the CDR3 is TGTGCCAGCAGCTTCCAGGGGCGGGTCCAAGAGACCCAGTACTTC.

The chain recombines TRBV28 with TRBJ1-4; 7 bases are shared with TRBD1. The V segment lost 7 bases and the J segment 6 bases; nucleotides outside the gene matches: 5. This CDR3 region has 13 residues. The V gene's germline CDR1 is MDHEN and CDR2 SYDVKM. The CDR3 DNA reads as TGTGCCAGCACCCCCGGGACAGATGAAAAACTGTTTTTT. Protein: CASTPGTDEKLFF.

The CDR3 DNA is TGTGCCAGCTCACCCCGGGGGTTGGAGACCCAGTACTTC. Translation: CASSPRGLETQYF. The V gene is TRBV18, the J gene TRBJ2-5; D is possibly TRBD2 (6 bases). V was pared by 3 bases and J by 5 bases, with 10 bases between. The CDR3 consists of 13 residues. Germline values: CDR1 KGHSH, CDR2 LQKENI.

This clone has a handful of counts. The chain carries TRBV2 and TRBJ2-7; TRBD2 matches 7 bases. Germline CDR1 reads SNHLY; CDR2 reads FYNNEI. V lost 3 bases, J lost 10 bases, and 3 bases stayed unmatched. The CDR3 has 11 residues. CDR3 sequence (DNA): TGTGCCAGCAGTGAGGGACTAACTCAGTACTTC. Amino acids: CASSEGLTQYF.